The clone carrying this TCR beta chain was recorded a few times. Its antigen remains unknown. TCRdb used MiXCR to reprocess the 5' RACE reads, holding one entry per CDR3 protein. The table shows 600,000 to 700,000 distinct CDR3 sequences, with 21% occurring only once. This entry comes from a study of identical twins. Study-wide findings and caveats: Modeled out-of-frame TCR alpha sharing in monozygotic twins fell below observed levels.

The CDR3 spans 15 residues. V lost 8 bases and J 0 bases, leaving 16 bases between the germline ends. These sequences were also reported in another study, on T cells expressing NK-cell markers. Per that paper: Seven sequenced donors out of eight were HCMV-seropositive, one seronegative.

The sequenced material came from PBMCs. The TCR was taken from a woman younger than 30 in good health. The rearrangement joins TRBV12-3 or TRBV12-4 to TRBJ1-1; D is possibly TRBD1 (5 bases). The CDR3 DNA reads TGTGCCAGCCTTCGGAGACAGACTATGAACACTGAAGCTTTCTTT. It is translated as CASLRRQTMNTEAFF.